This T cell receptor beta chain was identified in a study of cytomegalovirus exposure and HLA in healthy donors. Only a few counts were recorded for this clone. CDR3 length: 17 residues. Germline values: CDR1 SGHAT, CDR2 FQNNGV. The trim removed 4 bases at V and 7 bases at J, leaving 7 bases unmatched. The table came from immunoSEQ multiplex PCR; TCRdb's copy has only in-frame clones and leaves some out. This table has 200,000 to 250,000 clones, 87% appearing once. Sequenced sample: PBMCs. This TCR was recovered from a woman between 18 and 29 years old in good health and CMV-seropositive. The rearrangement uses TRBV11-2 and TRBJ2-1; 16 bases line up with TRBD2. The CDR3 DNA reads as TGTGCCAGCAGCTCTATCGGGACTAGCGGGAGGGGAAATGAGCAGTTCTTC. As protein: CASSSIGTSGRGNEQFF.